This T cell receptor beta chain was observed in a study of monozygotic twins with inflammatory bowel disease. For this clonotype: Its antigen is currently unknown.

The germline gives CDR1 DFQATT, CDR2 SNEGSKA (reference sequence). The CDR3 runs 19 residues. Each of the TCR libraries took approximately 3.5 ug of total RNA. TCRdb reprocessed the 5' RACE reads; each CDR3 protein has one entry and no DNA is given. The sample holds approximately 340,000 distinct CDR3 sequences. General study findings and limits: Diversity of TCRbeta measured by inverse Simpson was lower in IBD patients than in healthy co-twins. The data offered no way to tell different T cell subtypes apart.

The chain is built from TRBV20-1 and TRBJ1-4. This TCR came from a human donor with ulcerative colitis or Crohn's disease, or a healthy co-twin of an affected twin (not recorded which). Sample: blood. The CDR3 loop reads CSAIPPGGSSATTNEKLFF.